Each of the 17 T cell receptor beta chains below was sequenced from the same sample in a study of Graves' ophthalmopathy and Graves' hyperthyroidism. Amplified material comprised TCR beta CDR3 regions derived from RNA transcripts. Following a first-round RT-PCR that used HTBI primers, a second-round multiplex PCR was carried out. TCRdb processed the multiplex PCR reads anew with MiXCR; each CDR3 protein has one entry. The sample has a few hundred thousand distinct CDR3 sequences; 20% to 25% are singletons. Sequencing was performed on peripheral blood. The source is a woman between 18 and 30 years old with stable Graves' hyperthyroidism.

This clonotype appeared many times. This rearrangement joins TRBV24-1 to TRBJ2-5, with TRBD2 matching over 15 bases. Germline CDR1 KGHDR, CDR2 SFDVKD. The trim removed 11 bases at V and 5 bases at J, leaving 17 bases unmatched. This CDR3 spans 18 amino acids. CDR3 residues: CANLSGLAGGPHWETQYF. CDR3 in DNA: TGTGCCAACCTCTCGGGACTAGCGGGAGGACCACACTGGGAGACCCAGTACTTC.

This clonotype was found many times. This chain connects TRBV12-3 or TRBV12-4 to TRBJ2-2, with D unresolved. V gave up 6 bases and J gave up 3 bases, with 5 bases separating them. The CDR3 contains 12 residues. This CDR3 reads CASRYYTGELFF. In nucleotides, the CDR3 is TGTGCCAGCAGATACTACACCGGGGAGCTGTTTTTT.

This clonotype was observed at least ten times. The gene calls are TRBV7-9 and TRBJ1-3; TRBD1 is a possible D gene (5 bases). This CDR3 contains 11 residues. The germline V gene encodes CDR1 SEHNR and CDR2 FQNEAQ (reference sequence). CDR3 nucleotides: TGTGGGACACCAGCTGGAAACACCATATATTTT. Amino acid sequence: CGTPAGNTIYF.

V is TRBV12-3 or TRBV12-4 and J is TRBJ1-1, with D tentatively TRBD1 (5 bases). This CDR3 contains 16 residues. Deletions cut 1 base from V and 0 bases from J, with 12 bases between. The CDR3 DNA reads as TGTGCCAGCAGTTTAGTGATGACAGACATGAACACTGAAGCTTTCTTT. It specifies CASSLVMTDMNTEAFF.

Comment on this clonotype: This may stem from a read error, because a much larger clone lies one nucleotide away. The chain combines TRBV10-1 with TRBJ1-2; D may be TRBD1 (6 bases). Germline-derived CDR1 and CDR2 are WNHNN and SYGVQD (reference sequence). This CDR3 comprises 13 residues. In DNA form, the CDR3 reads TGCGCCAGCAGCGCGGACAGTCACTATGGCTTCACCTTC. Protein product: CASSADSHYGFTF.

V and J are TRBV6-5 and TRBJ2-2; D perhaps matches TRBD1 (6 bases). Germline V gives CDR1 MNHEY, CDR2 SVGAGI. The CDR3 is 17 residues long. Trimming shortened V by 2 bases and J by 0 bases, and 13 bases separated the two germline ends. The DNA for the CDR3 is TGTGCCAGCAGTTACGTGTGGGGACAAACGAACACCGGGGAGCTGTTTTTT. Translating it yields CASSYVWGQTNTGELFF.

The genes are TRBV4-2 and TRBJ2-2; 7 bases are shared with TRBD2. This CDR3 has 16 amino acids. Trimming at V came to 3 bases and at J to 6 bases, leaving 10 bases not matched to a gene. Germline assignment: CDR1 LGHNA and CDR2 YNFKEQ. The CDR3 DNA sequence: TGTGCCAGCAGCCAGCTCGACCGCGCGGGAGCCGGGGAGCTGTTTTTT. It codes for CASSQLDRAGAGELFF.

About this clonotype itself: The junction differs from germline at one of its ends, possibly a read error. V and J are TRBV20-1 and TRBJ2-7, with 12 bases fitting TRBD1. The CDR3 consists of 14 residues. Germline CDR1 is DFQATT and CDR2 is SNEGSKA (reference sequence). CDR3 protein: CSADGTGGSYEQCF. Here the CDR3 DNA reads TGCAGTGCTGATGGGACAGGGGGCTCCTACGAGCAGTGCTTC.

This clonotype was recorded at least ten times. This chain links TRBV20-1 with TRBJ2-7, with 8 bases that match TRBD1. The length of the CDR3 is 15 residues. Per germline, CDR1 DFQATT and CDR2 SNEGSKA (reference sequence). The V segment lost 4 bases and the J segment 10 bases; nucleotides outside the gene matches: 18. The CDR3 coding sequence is TGCAGTGCTACCTTAACCGGGACAGGTCCCTTAGGACAGTACTTC. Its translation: CSATLTGTGPLGQYF.

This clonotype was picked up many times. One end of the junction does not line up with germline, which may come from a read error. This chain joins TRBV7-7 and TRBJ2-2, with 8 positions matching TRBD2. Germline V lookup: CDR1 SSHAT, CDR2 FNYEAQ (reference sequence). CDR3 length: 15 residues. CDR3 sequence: CASSSGLGGTGELFF. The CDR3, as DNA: TGTGCTAGCAGCTCGGGACTAGGGGGTACCGGGGAGCTGTTTTTT.

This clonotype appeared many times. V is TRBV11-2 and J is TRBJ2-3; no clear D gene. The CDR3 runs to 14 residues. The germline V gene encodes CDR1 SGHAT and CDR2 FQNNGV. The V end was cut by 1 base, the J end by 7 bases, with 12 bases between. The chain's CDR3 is CASSLGSTLNTQYF. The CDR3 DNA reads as TGTGCCAGCAGCTTAGGATCGACACTAAATACGCAGTATTTT.

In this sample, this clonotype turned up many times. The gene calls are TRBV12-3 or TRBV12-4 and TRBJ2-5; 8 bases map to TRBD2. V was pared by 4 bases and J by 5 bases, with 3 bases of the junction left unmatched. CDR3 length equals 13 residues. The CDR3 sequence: CASSSRLAETQYF. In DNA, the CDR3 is TGTGCCAGCAGTTCTCGACTAGCGGAGACCCAGTACTTC.

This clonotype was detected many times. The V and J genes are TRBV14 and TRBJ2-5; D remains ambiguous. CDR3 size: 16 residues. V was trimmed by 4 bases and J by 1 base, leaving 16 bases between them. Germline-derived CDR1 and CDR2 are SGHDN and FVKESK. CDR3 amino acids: CASSRLPSTAQETQYF. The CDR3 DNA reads TGTGCCAGCAGCCGGCTTCCCTCAACAGCCCAAGAGACCCAGTACTTC.

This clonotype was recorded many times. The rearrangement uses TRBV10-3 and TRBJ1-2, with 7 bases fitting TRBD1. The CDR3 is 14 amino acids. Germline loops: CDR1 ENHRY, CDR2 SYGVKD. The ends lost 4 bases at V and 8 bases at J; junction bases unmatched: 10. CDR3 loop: CAISGQGPVRGYTF. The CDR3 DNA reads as TGTGCCATCAGTGGACAGGGCCCGGTCCGCGGCTACACCTTC.

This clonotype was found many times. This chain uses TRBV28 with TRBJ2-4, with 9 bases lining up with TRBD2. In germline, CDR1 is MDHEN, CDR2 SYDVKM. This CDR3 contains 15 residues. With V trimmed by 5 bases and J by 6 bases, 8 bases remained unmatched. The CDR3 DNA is TGTGCCAGCAGTCCGCCCAGCGGGAGGAGAAACATTCAGTACTTC. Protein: CASSPPSGRRNIQYF.

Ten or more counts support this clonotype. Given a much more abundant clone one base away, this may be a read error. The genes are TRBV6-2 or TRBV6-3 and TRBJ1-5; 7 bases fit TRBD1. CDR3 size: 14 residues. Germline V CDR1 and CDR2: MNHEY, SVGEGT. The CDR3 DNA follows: TGTGCCAGTAGGGGGCTGGGAGGCAATCAGCGCCAGCATTTT. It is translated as CASRGLGGNQRQHF.

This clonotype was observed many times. CDR3 protein: CASSLLLGDEQYF. The CDR3 DNA reads as TGCGCCAGCAGCCTATTACTTGGGGACGAGCAGTACTTC. This chain joins TRBV5-1 and TRBJ2-7; D unclear. Germline V CDR1 and CDR2: SGHRS, YFSETQ. The length of the CDR3 is 13 residues. V lost 4 bases, J lost 5 bases, and 13 bases lay in between.